This is a list of T cell receptor beta chains from one sample in a study of radiation and T cells in renal cell carcinoma. The method was immunoSEQ multiplex PCR; TCRdb's version includes in-frame clones alone and lacks a portion of them. The sample contains 65,000 or so clones, more than 60% of which appear only once. Here the sequenced sample was blood, taken from a patient whose treatment included radiotherapy and nephrectomy. The receptors stem from a man aged 55 to 70 with renal cell carcinoma. Each CDR3 is given with its conserved first and last residue. Each record gives: V gene, J gene, clone size, D gene, CDR3 protein, CDR3 DNA. The D gene is left open where the match is weak. The size of a clone is reported for some rows only, either as once, few or many, or as a class for expanded clones.

>TRBV4-3|TRBJ1-1|few|TRBD1
CASSQGTGGRANTEAFF
TGCGCCAGCAGCCAGGGCACAGGGGGCCGGGCGAACACTGAAGCTTTCTTT
>TRBV18|TRBJ1-2|NA|NA
CASSPPIQTYYGYTF
TGTGCCAGCTCACCACCGATACAGACGTACTATGGCTACACCTTC
>TRBV16|TRBJ1-4|once|TRBD1
CASSQSGTDEKLFF
TGTGCCAGCAGCCAATCCGGGACAGATGAAAAACTGTTTTTT
>TRBV6-1|TRBJ2-3|NA|NA
CASSEQGIDTQYF
TGTGCCAGCAGTGAACAGGGGATAGATACGCAGTATTTT
>TRBV7-9|TRBJ1-1|few|NA
CASSPVWGKGVENTEAFF
TGTGCCAGCAGCCCAGTGTGGGGAAAGGGGGTCGAGAACACTGAAGCTTTCTTT
>TRBV4-3|TRBJ1-2|NA|NA
CASSQDGQRSYTF
TGCGCCAGCAGCCAAGATGGGCAGCGAAGCTACACCTTC
>TRBV19|TRBJ1-5|NA|NA
CASSVGAGGWQPQHF
TGTGCCAGTAGTGTAGGTGCGGGGGGCTGGCAGCCCCAGCATTTT
>TRBV5-1|TRBJ2-2|NA|NA
CASSPDPVTGELFF
TGCGCCAGCAGCCCGGACCCCGTCACCGGGGAGCTGTTTTTT
>TRBV6-5|TRBJ1-4|NA|NA
CASSRDGYNEKLFF
TGTGCCAGCAGTCGGGACGGATATAATGAAAAACTGTTTTTT
>TRBV28|TRBJ2-5|few|NA
CASSLGPPQETQYF
TGTGCCAGCAGTCTCGGTCCCCCCCAAGAGACCCAGTACTTC
>TRBV5-4|TRBJ1-2|NA|TRBD1
CASSHSYGTGGAVNYGYTF
TGTGCCAGCAGCCATTCCTATGGGACAGGGGGCGCGGTAAACTATGGCTACACCTTC
>TRBV2|TRBJ2-7|NA|NA
CASSVGGLDEQYF
TGTGCCAGCAGTGTGGGGGGGCTTGACGAGCAGTACTTC
>TRBV14|TRBJ2-5|few|NA
CASSQVLETQYF
TGTGCCAGCAGCCAAGTCCTCGAGACCCAGTACTTC
>TRBV12-5|TRBJ2-7|NA|NA
CASGLLTGHSYEQYF
TGTGCTAGTGGTTTGCTAACGGGACACTCCTACGAGCAGTACTTC
>TRBV27|TRBJ2-3|NA|NA
CASSRRTDTQYF
TGTGCCAGCAGTAGACGCACAGATACGCAGTATTTT
>TRBV11-3|TRBJ1-1|NA|NA
CASSEQNTEAFF
TGTGCCAGCAGCGAGCAGAACACTGAAGCTTTCTTT
>TRBV4-3|TRBJ1-4|NA|TRBD1
CASSQLVGGGEKLFF
TGCGCCAGCAGCCAACTCGTAGGGGGCGGTGAAAAACTGTTTTTT
>TRBV2|TRBJ1-6|NA|TRBD1
CASSVDPGGFNSPLHF
TGTGCCAGCAGTGTCGATCCAGGGGGATTTAATTCACCCCTCCACTTT
>TRBV19|TRBJ1-4|NA|NA
CASSNFPGVANEKLFF
TGTGCCAGTAGCAATTTCCCGGGGGTCGCTAATGAAAAACTGTTTTTT
>TRBV27|TRBJ2-1|NA|NA
CASSFGRVREQFF
TGTGCCAGCAGTTTCGGTCGGGTTCGTGAGCAGTTCTTC
>TRBV9|TRBJ2-6|NA|TRBD2
CASSEGLAGYGANVLTF
TGTGCCAGCAGCGAGGGACTAGCGGGGTACGGGGCCAACGTCCTGACTTTC
>TRBV10-1|TRBJ2-1|NA|TRBD1
CASSERGTGAYNEQFF
TGCGCCAGCAGTGAAAGAGGGACAGGGGCCTACAATGAGCAGTTCTTC
>TRBV6-1|TRBJ1-2|NA|TRBD1
CASSEGQGAAYGYTF
TGTGCCAGCAGTGAGGGGCAGGGGGCAGCCTATGGCTACACCTTC
>TRBV4-2|TRBJ2-3|NA|TRBD2
CASSHRLAGEATDTQYF
TGTGCCAGCAGCCATCGACTAGCGGGGGAAGCCACAGATACGCAGTATTTT
>TRBV10-3|TRBJ1-1|NA|TRBD1
CAIPGTVNTEAFF
TGTGCCATACCCGGGACAGTGAACACTGAAGCTTTCTTT
>TRBV7-2|TRBJ2-7|NA|NA
CASSLGGGGATYEQYF
TGTGCCAGCAGCTTAGGGGGCGGCGGGGCAACCTACGAGCAGTACTTC
>TRBV11-2|TRBJ1-2|NA|NA
CASSTPRGNYGYTF
TGTGCCAGCAGCACCCCTCGGGGGAACTATGGCTACACCTTC
>TRBV19|TRBJ2-2|NA|TRBD2
CASRDSAGGGELFF
TGTGCCAGTAGGGACAGCGCGGGGGGCGGGGAGCTGTTTTTT
>TRBV19|TRBJ2-6|NA|NA
CASTVGSADGANVLTF
TGTGCCAGTACGGTCGGGTCGGCCGATGGGGCCAACGTCCTGACTTTC
>TRBV19|TRBJ2-7|NA|NA
CASSSGPYEQYF
TGTGCCAGTAGTTCGGGGCCATACGAGCAGTACTTC
>TRBV10-3|TRBJ1-5|few|NA
CAISENRDTEWNQPQHF
TGTGCCATCAGTGAAAACCGGGACACGGAATGGAATCAGCCCCAGCATTTT
>TRBV29-1|TRBJ2-1|NA|NA
CSVEGSSYNEQFF
TGCAGCGTGGAGGGGAGCTCCTACAATGAGCAGTTCTTC
>TRBV11-3|TRBJ1-1|NA|NA
CASSAGHPTGKNTEAFF
TGTGCCAGCAGCGCCGGACATCCTACAGGGAAGAACACTGAAGCTTTCTTT
>TRBV11-3|TRBJ2-3|NA|TRBD2
CASSIRLAYTDTQYF
TGTGCCAGCAGCATAAGACTAGCTTACACAGATACGCAGTATTTT
>TRBV20-1|TRBJ2-3|NA|NA
CSTQLDTQYF
TGCAGTACCCAGCTCGATACGCAGTATTTT
>TRBV9|TRBJ1-2|NA|TRBD1
CASSGYRDRTSDYGYTF
TGTGCCAGCAGCGGATACCGGGACAGAACCTCCGACTATGGCTACACCTTC
>TRBV6-6|TRBJ1-5|NA|NA
CASSYPDAFNQPQHF
TGTGCCAGCAGTTACCCGGACGCTTTCAATCAGCCCCAGCATTTT
>TRBV5-1|TRBJ2-1|few|NA
CASSPSRSRAHNEQFF
TGCGCCAGCAGCCCGTCTCGATCACGGGCCCACAATGAGCAGTTCTTC
>TRBV29-1|TRBJ1-5|few|NA
CSVTDSSNQPQHF
TGCAGCGTGACAGATTCTAGCAATCAGCCCCAGCATTTT
>TRBV4-1|TRBJ1-2|NA|NA
CASSQELDPRRIGYTF
TGCGCCAGCAGCCAAGAGCTTGACCCACGAAGGATTGGCTACACCTTC
>TRBV7-2|TRBJ2-5|NA|TRBD1
CASNQDRGETQYF
TGTGCCAGCAACCAAGACAGGGGAGAGACCCAGTACTTC
>TRBV6-5|TRBJ2-6|NA|NA
CASSEQAGANVLTF
TGTGCCAGCAGTGAACAGGCTGGGGCCAACGTCCTGACTTTC
>TRBV6-6|TRBJ2-2|NA|NA
CASVLAPTGELFF
TGTGCCAGCGTCTTAGCCCCCACCGGGGAGCTGTTTTTT
>TRBV7-3|TRBJ2-3|NA|NA
CASSIPDGFGNGTDTQYF
TGTGCCAGCAGTATTCCGGATGGGTTCGGGAACGGGACAGATACGCAGTATTTT
>TRBV18|TRBJ1-2|NA|TRBD1
CASSPLDRGLGYTF
TGTGCCAGCTCACCCCTTGACAGGGGTTTAGGCTACACCTTC
>TRBV7-2|TRBJ1-3|NA|TRBD1
CASSHRGGGNTIYF
TGTGCCAGCAGCCACAGGGGCGGTGGAAACACCATATATTTT
>TRBV7-6|TRBJ1-2|once|NA
CASSKQENYGYTF
TGTGCCAGCAGCAAACAGGAGAACTATGGCTACACCTTC
>TRBV18|TRBJ1-2|NA|NA
CASSPARTVNYGYTF
TGTGCCAGCTCACCAGCACGGACAGTGAACTATGGCTACACCTTC
>TRBV27|TRBJ1-2|NA|NA
CASSSQGALGYTF
TGTGCCAGCAGTTCACAGGGAGCCCTAGGCTACACCTTC
>TRBV27|TRBJ2-7|NA|NA
CASCLRGLSYEQYF
TGTGCCAGCTGCCTGCGGGGGCTCTCCTACGAGCAGTACTTC
>TRBV14|TRBJ2-5|NA|NA
CASGSSGPQETQYF
TGTGCCAGCGGGAGTTCGGGACCCCAAGAGACCCAGTACTTC
>TRBV29-1|TRBJ1-1|NA|NA
CSVDGRVNTEAFF
TGCAGCGTTGACGGCAGGGTGAACACTGAAGCTTTCTTT
>TRBV15|TRBJ2-2|NA|NA
CATSPHPFGELFF
TGTGCCACCAGCCCTCACCCCTTCGGGGAGCTGTTTTTT
>TRBV30|TRBJ2-7|NA|TRBD1
CAWNRDRDREQYF
TGTGCCTGGAACCGGGACAGGGATAGAGAGCAGTACTTC